This TCR beta chain was identified during a study of CD8+ T cells in alopecia areata. Regarding the study as a whole: Especially in alopecia totalis/universalis, lesional scalp showed greater clonality than normal scalp did.

Details on this clone: The target antigen is unknown.

Both peripheral blood and punch biopsies of lesional scalp skin were obtained from patients who had alopecia areata. The CDR3 runs 15 residues. V lost 1 base and J 0 bases, leaving 7 bases between the germline ends. Germline CDR1 SGHAT, CDR2 FQNNGV. TCR sequencing used cDNA made by reverse transcription of extracted RNA. TCRdb keeps only in-frame clones here, not all; method: immunoSEQ multiplex PCR. Among 160,000 or so clones listed, less than 80% were seen once. This receptor was obtained from a human donor with alopecia areata. The chain is built from TRBV11-2 and TRBJ2-1; no clear D. The starting material was CD8+ T cells sorted from blood, obtained at week 0. The CDR3, as DNA: TGTGCCAGCAGCTTAGGCCGGGCCTCCTACAATGAGCAGTTCTTC. This translates into CASSLGRASYNEQFF.